The clone carrying this T cell receptor beta chain was recorded at least ten times. Its antigen is not identified. This sample was included in a study of CD8+CD57+ T cells in acquired aplastic anemia. The CDR3 spans 13 residues. The V end lost 1 base, the J end lost 5 bases, and 5 bases lay between the germline ends. Germline loops: CDR1 SSHAT, CDR2 FNYEAQ (reference sequence). Findings and limits, study-wide: The same twenty-nine CD8+ CDR3 sequences occurred in patients and in controls.

Profiling of TCR beta VDJ combinations and CDR3 sequences used genomic DNA as template. Via MiXCR, TCRdb re-called the reads, giving one row per CDR3 protein. The profile covers under 250,000 distinct CDR3 sequences, with 34% appearing a single time and roughly 1.1% taken by the ten largest. The sequence was collected from a human donor in good health, serving as a control. The chain employs TRBV7-7 and TRBJ2-2; D not certain. The material sequenced was sorted CD4+, CD8+, or CD8+CD57+ T cells (not recorded which) from PBMCs. In DNA, the CDR3 is TGTGCCAGCAGCTTAGGAGAAACCGGGGAGCTGTTTTTT. Protein: CASSLGETGELFF.